The clone carrying this T cell receptor beta chain has more than one count but fewer than ten. Its antigen is still unknown. TCRdb re-called the RT-PCR reads with MiXCR, one entry per CDR3 protein. The sample lists about 830,000 distinct CDR3 sequences, roughly 20% seen once, with around 9.9% in the top ten. The germline V gene encodes CDR1 SQVTM and CDR2 ANQGSEA. The CDR3 spans 12 residues. J lost 4 bases, V lost 5 bases, and 4 bases had no gene match. The sample is drawn from a study of response to subunit inactivated influenza vaccine. Whole-study findings and limits: Every seasonal influenza vaccination brings in few new T cells, the authors suggested.

This chain joins TRBV29-1 and TRBJ1-1; 7 bases line up with TRBD1. The sequencing used PBMCs from blood, collected about 5 days after vaccination. The TCR sequence derives from a man in his forties or fifties who received an inactivated influenza vaccine. CDR3 loop: CSVSGGSTEAFF. The CDR3 DNA follows: TGCAGCGTTTCAGGGGGAAGCACTGAAGCTTTCTTT.